This paragraph reports one T cell receptor beta chain. Its antigen remains unidentified. Via MiXCR, TCRdb re-called the RT-PCR reads, giving one row per CDR3 protein. The table lists 500,000 to 600,000 distinct CDR3 sequences, 7.6% of them singletons. V was clipped by 1 base and J by 5 bases; unmatched bases: 7. The CDR3 loop spans 16 amino acids. Germline CDR1 reads DFQATT; CDR2 reads SNEGSKA (reference sequence). The data stem from a study of response to subunit inactivated influenza vaccine. Points from the study as a whole: T cells newly recruited by each seasonal influenza vaccination are few, the authors suggested.

V and J are TRBV20-1 and TRBJ2-5; 13 nucleotides align to TRBD2. Here the sequenced sample was PBMCs from blood, taken around 25 months after vaccination. This clonotype originated in a man in his fifties or sixties who received an inactivated influenza vaccine. The CDR3 nucleotides are TGCAGTGCTAGAGGGACTAGCGGGAGTGGGGGTGAGACCCAGTACTTC. This sequence encodes CSARGTSGSGGETQYF.